The source of this TCR beta chain is a study of T cell responses to AZD1222 COVID-19 vaccine. This CDR3 region has 13 residues. The germline CDR1 and CDR2 sequences are SQVTM and ANQGSEA. The V and J ends lost 6 bases and 1 base respectively, with 11 bases between them. The assay was immunoSEQ multiplex PCR, and TCRdb's table has in-frame clones only and misses some. This table has approximately 99,000 clones, around nine tenths appearing once. In regard to this clone: The antigen remains unidentified.

Points from the study as a whole: A mostly white British donor set with more females was recruited, and clonal diversity was possibly underestimated.

This chain links TRBV29-1 with TRBJ2-3, with unresolved D. The TCR was taken from an adult in good health. The material sequenced was peripheral blood, taken on day 0 of MenACWY control vaccination. CDR3 region: CSVRSQGTDTQYF. DNA for the CDR3: TGCAGCGTAAGGAGTCAGGGCACAGATACGCAGTATTTT.